This T cell receptor beta chain was found in a study of T cell responses to AZD1222 COVID-19 vaccine. Concerning this clone: Its cognate antigen is unknown.

General study points: Possibly, clonal diversity was underestimated; donors were largely white British and included more females. With two AZD1222 doses given, Spike-specific TCR breadth and depth both rose.

Data came from immunoSEQ multiplex PCR; TCRdb stores just in-frame clones and leaves some out. The sample contains more than 100,000 clones, about nine tenths of which appear only once. The germline gives CDR1 LNHDA, CDR2 SQIVND (reference sequence). V was clipped by 10 bases and J by 2 bases; unmatched bases: 10. The CDR3 is 15 amino acids. Sequencing was performed on peripheral blood, taken on day 0 of AZD1222 vaccination. The chain recombines TRBV19 with TRBJ2-3; 9 bases align to TRBD1. The receptor was isolated from an adult in good health. The CDR3 here is CATRTGESNTDTQYF. DNA for the CDR3: TGTGCCACCCGGACAGGGGAATCTAACACAGATACGCAGTATTTT.